This T cell receptor (beta chain) was recovered during a study of CD8+CD57+ T cells in acquired aplastic anemia (dated by TCRdb to 2016 to 2019). Describing the broader study: DNA extracted from sorted CD4+ and CD8+ cells had a mean of approximately 3.4 ug, with a range of about 0.2 to 30 ug. CD8+CD57+ expansion was defined as a frequency above the mean frequency observed in healthy subjects.

Overall study results and their limits: Between patients and healthy controls, no significant difference in CD8+ Simpson's diversity was found (P=0.060). Twenty-nine CD8+ CDR3 sequences were shared between patients and controls but appeared highly expressed in patients and within their immunodominant clones.

Profiling of TCR beta VDJ combinations and CDR3 sequences used genomic DNA as the template. An Illumina HiSeq 2000 was the platform used for TCR repertoire sequencing. Processing in the source paper ran as follows. Repertoire assessment relied on Simpson's diversity index, CDR3 size and DJ length profiles, and TRBV/TRBJ rearrangement plots. The most abundant DNA sequence in the deep sequencing data was defined as the immunodominant clone. CDR3 amino acid sequences were checked for sharing between subjects and were compared against published repertoires and the VDJdb database. TCRdb passed the public sequencing reads through fastp at Q25 and MiXCR, retaining productive beta sequences. Rows are combined by CDR3 protein, so each entry shows the most common genes and DNA. The V and J calls follow TCRdb's processing rather than the paper's. The sample yields hundreds of thousands of distinct CDR3 sequences; approximately 32% were counted once. The ten largest clonotypes hold nearly 0.85% of the sample.

As encoded in the germline V gene, CDR1 is SGHTA while CDR2 is FQGNSA. The CDR3, cysteine through phenylalanine, is 12 amino acids long. CDR3 DNA is the only sequence kept; it has 36 bases, read in frame from the first base. V drops 8 bases and J drops 5 bases, leaving 10 bases in between. In this sample, this clonotype turned up once. It has no known antigen specificity. Base qualities are not provided; no much larger clone lies one nucleotide away. A single read offers scant evidence. Expansion of CD8+CD57+ cells had been shown by flow cytometry in the patients chosen for sequencing. Every patient had a diagnosis of severe acquired aplastic anemia based on International Study of Aplastic Anemia and Agranulocytosis and Camitta criteria. At the time blood was sampled, none of the patients had received any therapy. TCR repertoires of sorted CD4+ and CD8+ blood T cells from severe aplastic anemia patients and healthy subjects were deep-sequenced in the study. In the USA, patient enrollment took place under clinicaltrials.gov protocols 00001620, 01623167, 00001397, 00071045, 00081523 and 00961064. Ficoll-Paque density gradient centrifugation was used to isolate peripheral blood mononuclear cells. CD4+ and CD8+ T cells were sorted by FACS or magnetic beads before DNA extraction.

This TCR derives from a human donor with aplastic anemia. The sequencing sample was made of sorted CD4+, CD8+, or CD8+CD57+ T cells (not recorded which) from PBMCs. The V gene is TRBV7-2 and the J gene is TRBJ2-1; no confident D gene assignment can be made. The CDR3 here reads CASSPLDNEQFF. DNA sequence: TGTGCCAGCTCGCCGCTAGACAATGAGCAGTTCTTC.